This TCR beta chain came from a study of blood T cells in healthy people across ages. Study findings and constraints: Conclusively comparing naive with antigen-experienced cells was impossible with unsorted PBMCs.

As regards this clonotype: Its target is unknown.

For the second PCR, which ran for about 6 to 11 cycles, a sample-barcoded 5' primer and a J-beta primer mix were used. A 12-random-nucleotide template-switch adaptor tagged each cDNA molecule. TCRdb re-called the 5' RACE reads through MiXCR, storing one row per CDR3 protein. The sample lists fewer than 2,000,000 distinct CDR3 sequences, about 35% seen once, with about 11% in the top ten. Germline V gene sequence: CDR1 SEHNR, CDR2 FQNEAQ (reference sequence). This CDR3 has 13 residues. Trimming removed 2 bases from V and 5 bases from J, with 9 bases in between. The chain has TRBV7-9 and TRBJ2-5; the D is unclear. This TCR was sampled from a woman aged 25-40 years in good health. The sequenced material came from blood. The CDR3 nucleotides are TGTGCCAGCAGCTTATCCCTGGAGGAGACCCAGTACTTC. Its protein is CASSLSLEETQYF.